Listed below are T cell receptor beta chains from one sample, sequenced in a study of cytomegalovirus exposure and HLA in healthy donors. Generated by immunoSEQ multiplex PCR, the TCRdb table keeps only in-frame clones and is missing some. The sample records approximately 55,000 clones, around 81% being singletons. The sequenced sample was PBMCs. These receptors originate from a boy between 10 and 17 years old in good health and CMV-seropositive. Each CDR3 is given without its conserved first and last residue.

v_call cdr3_aa
TRBV18 ASSGLIEVADTQY
TRBV6-8 ASSYRQTNQPQH
TRBV27 ATGTGSPQPQH
TRBV18 ASSPEQFVYGYT
TRBV6-7 ASSSPSSGSPYEQY
TRBV9 ASSTPRGPGYT
TRBV28 ASSLGGDYGYT
TRBV7-7 ASSPTGGGETQY
TRBV21-1 ASSTDDSTSYNEQF
TRBV19 ASSRDRAYEQY
TRBV9 ASSAASGGANTGELF
TRBV9 ASSPTMDRGGSEQF
TRBV9 ASSVGTGDLNTEAF
TRBV28 ASSSGVGGDTQY
TRBV27 ASRSGGISGNTIY
TRBV6-4 ASSTGTMTGELF
TRBV11-2 ASSPRLEDTQY
TRBV11-2 ASSSKPAGGGYGYT
TRBV4-1 ASSQEVATSYEQY
TRBV27 ASSYGVSYEQY
TRBV5-1 ASTPDRSGNEQF
TRBV27 ASSSDSTDTQY
TRBV7-2 ASSFGLAGSSGELF
TRBV5-4 AAGSNEKLF
TRBV2 ASSLVDTQY
TRBV19 ASSSFRGTGGYEQY
TRBV19 ASSIWTGKRGYNEQF
TRBV19 ASSIARRTGNSPLH
TRBV11-2 ASSLPADRAGNTIY
TRBV5-4 ASSSGGRTEAF
TRBV6-1 ASSEGRVLPSGAF
TRBV7-9 SSSAGQGRTDTQY
TRBV19 ASKKTDNELF
TRBV5-1 ASRAQNMNTEAF
TRBV5-6 ASSSGRGPLPHEQY
TRBV28 ASSRGRGGYGYT
TRBV9 ASSVARGNEQF
TRBV4-1 ASSQMASGYTDTQY
TRBV2 ASPPAGGPYNEQF
TRBV7-8 ASSPTHPAALH
TRBV5-4 ASSPGTGSKNIQY
TRBV27 ASGRGTNTEAF
TRBV10-3 ASRLTGRSGNTIY
TRBV7-8 ASSLDRNRPYEQY
TRBV27 ASSIRVYNSPLH
TRBV13 ASSLEDRGFYGYT
TRBV9 ASSLGLAGDEQY
TRBV28 ASRRTGRREKLF
TRBV7-9 ASSLARTPQETQY
TRBV9 ASSPGGTNQPQH
TRBV6-1 ASSEEAEDYGYT
TRBV10-3 AISYSNYGYT
TRBV19 ASSTYSTGNNSPLH
TRBV5-4 ASSWAGGNTEAF
TRBV9 ASGQGNTEAF